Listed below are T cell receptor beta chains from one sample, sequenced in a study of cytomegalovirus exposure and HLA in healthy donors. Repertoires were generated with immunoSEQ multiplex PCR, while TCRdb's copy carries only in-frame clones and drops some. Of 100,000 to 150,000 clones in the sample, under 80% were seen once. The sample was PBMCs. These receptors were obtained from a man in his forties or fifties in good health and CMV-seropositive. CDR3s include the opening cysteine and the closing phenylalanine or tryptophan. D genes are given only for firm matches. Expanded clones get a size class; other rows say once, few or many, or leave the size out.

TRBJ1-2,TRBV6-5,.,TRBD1,CASSYQRDRGLYGYTF,TGTGCCAGCAGTTACCAGCGGGACAGGGGCCTCTATGGCTACACCTTC
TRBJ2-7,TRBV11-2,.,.,CASSLDGGSEYTEQYF,TGTGCCAGCAGCTTAGATGGCGGCAGCGAGTATACCGAGCAGTACTTC
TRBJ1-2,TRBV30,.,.,CAWSVISNYGYTF,TGTGCCTGGAGTGTAATATCTAACTATGGCTACACCTTC
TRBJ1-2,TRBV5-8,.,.,CASSLNPSRPDKFYGYTF,TGTGCCAGCAGCTTGAATCCGTCACGGCCCGACAAGTTCTATGGCTACACCTTC
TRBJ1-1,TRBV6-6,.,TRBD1,CASSKTGENTEAFF,TGTGCCAGCAGCAAGACAGGGGAAAACACTGAAGCTTTCTTT
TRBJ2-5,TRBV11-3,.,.,CASSSPMEGQETQYF,TGTGCCAGCAGCTCCCCTATGGAGGGGCAAGAGACCCAGTACTTC
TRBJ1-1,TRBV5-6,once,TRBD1,CASSFKGGQVLLMNTEAFF,TGTGCCAGCAGCTTTAAAGGTGGACAGGTCCTCCTTATGAACACTGAAGCTTTCTTT
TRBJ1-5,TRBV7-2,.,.,CASSLKASQTGLNQPQHF,TGTGCCAGCAGCTTAAAAGCGTCCCAGACAGGACTCAATCAGCCCCAGCATTTT
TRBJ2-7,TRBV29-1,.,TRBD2,CSVEGAGVSYEQYF,TGCAGCGTTGAAGGAGCGGGGGTTTCCTACGAGCAGTACTTC
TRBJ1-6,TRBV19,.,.,CASSLRTDSYNSPLHF,TGTGCCAGTAGCCTCAGGACAGACTCCTATAATTCACCCCTCCACTTT
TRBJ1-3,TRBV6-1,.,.,CASSEQGNTIYF,TGTGCCAGCAGTGAACAGGGAAACACCATATATTTT
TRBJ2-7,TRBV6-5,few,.,CASSQPQGSYEQYF,TGTGCCAGCAGTCAACCCCAGGGGTCCTACGAGCAGTACTTC
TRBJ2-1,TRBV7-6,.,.,CASSSGTQQFF,TGTGCCAGCAGCTCCGGGACTCAGCAGTTCTTC
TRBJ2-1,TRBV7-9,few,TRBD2,CASSSTVGGSIYEQFF,TGTGCCAGCAGCTCCACCGTGGGCGGGAGCATTTATGAGCAGTTCTTC
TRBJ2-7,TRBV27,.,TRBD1,CATSRQGYDREQYF,TGTGCCACCAGTCGACAGGGGTATGATCGGGAGCAGTACTTC
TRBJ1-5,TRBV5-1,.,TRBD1,CASSLTTGDQPQHF,TGCGCCAGCAGCCTAACGACAGGGGACCAGCCCCAGCATTTT
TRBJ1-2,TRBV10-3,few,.,CASLRDKDLRNYGYTF,TGTGCCAGCCTCCGGGACAAAGACTTAAGAAACTATGGCTACACCTTC
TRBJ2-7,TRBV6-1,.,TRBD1,CASSSEYRGAYEQYF,TGTGCCAGCAGTTCCGAGTACAGGGGGGCCTACGAGCAGTACTTC
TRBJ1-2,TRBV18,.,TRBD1,CASSRQGASGDYGYTF,TGTGCCAGCTCAAGGCAGGGGGCGTCCGGGGACTATGGCTACACCTTC
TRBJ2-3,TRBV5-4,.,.,CASSPFRGVNTDTQYF,TGTGCCAGCAGCCCATTCAGGGGCGTGAACACAGATACGCAGTATTTT